This T cell receptor (beta chain) stems from a study of CD8+ T cells in alopecia areata. The V end lost 6 bases, the J end lost 6 bases, and 11 bases lay between the germline ends. The CDR3 length is 12 residues. CDR1 and CDR2 from the germline V gene are MNHEY and SVGAGI. TCR sequencing used cDNA made by reverse transcription of extracted RNA. TCRdb's table, derived via immunoSEQ multiplex PCR, lists solely in-frame clones and lacks some. The data show more than 100,000 clones, 53% seen once. Treatment described: oral pan-JAK inhibitor, 5-10 mg twice daily. The sample consisted of CD4+ T cells sorted from blood, taken at week 4, from a patient treated with tofacitinib. This chain uses TRBV6-5 with TRBJ1-1; no clear D gene. This clonotype was sampled from a human donor with alopecia areata. The CDR3 loop reads CASSLGRAEAFF. The CDR3 nucleotides are TGTGCCAGCAGCCTCGGACGGGCTGAAGCTTTCTTT.